This T cell receptor (beta chain) derives from a study of T-cell memory formation after mild COVID-19 (dated by TCRdb to the early 2020s). A note on the overall study: TCR sequence clusters from the two donors were found to be largely donor specific. In a couple of donors, T-cell clones that expanded and contracted after mild COVID-19 were tracked by sequencing TCRalpha and TCRbeta repertoires over time. The cohort was made up of two young adult volunteers, one female and one male, who were previously healthy.

V and J are trimmed by 4 bases and 6 bases, and the gene matches miss 18 bases of the junction. Inclusive of the bounding cysteine and phenylalanine, the CDR3 is 16 residues long. Here the CDR3 DNA is all that survives: 48 bases in frame from base 1. CDR1 SQVTM and CDR2 ANQGSEA are derived from the germline V gene. General findings and caveats noted by the study authors: The study covered only two mild cases, and larger cohorts including severe cases with pre-infection samples were considered necessary. SARS-CoV-2 specificity of the second-wave clones peaking on day 37 was not confirmed. Contracting CD4+ clones appeared mostly in the CM and EM memory subsets, whereas CD8+ clones were enriched in EMRA. Clones contracting from day 15 to 85 had balanced CD4/CD8 phenotypes, while a second wave expanding from day 15 to 37 was biased towards CD4+. The detection of some responding clones in pre-infection memory suggests that pre-existing cross-reactive memory T cells joined the SARS-CoV-2 response.

Ficoll-Paque density gradient centrifugation was used to isolate PBMCs. Reads for this sample came from an Illumina NovaSeq 6000. Using 5'RACE with constant-segment primers, TCRalpha and TCRbeta cDNA libraries were constructed, with sample barcodes and unique molecular identifiers added in the process. Trizol reagent was used to extract RNA from every sample. Amplification of the libraries took two PCR steps, and the second step added a second sample barcode plus Illumina TruSeq adapters. The libraries were sequenced on an Illumina NovaSeq using 2 x 150 bp paired-end reads. Per the original workflow: The reads were demultiplexed and collapsed into UMI-guided consensus sequences using migec v1.2.7. Using mixcr v2.1.11, UMI consensuses were aligned to TRA and TRB V and J templates and then assembled into clonotypes. Clonotypes were classified as expanded or contracted when called significant by both edgeR and NoisET, with noise models trained on biological replicates. For edgeR calls, a false discovery rate-adjusted p below 0.01 and a log2 fold-change threshold of 1 were applied. As an exploratory analysis of dynamics, max-normalized trajectories of the 1000 most abundant clonotypes were examined by PCA with hierarchical clustering. The CD4 or CD8 phenotype of responding clones was assigned using the separately sequenced CD4+ and CD8+ repertoires. TCRdb applied fastp at Q25 and MiXCR to the public reads, then kept only in-frame beta chains. Rows are unified per CDR3 protein, each entry keeping the most common DNA and genes. TCRdb, not the original authors, processed these V and J calls. The table for this sample lists 550,000 to 600,000 distinct CDR3 sequences; around 16% of them were counted only once. The ten top clones hold about 8.1% of the sample.

Many counts were recorded for this clonotype. Its antigen is still unknown. The input lacks base qualities; no much larger clone sits a single base away. Recombination linked TRBV29-1 to TRBJ2-7, with 7 junctional bases fitting TRBD1. Sequenced material: PBMCs or a T cell subset sorted from them (not recorded which). The TCR comes from an adult woman who had mild COVID-19 (a few samples of this study predate the infection). The sample titles of this study are shuffled in the database, so cell type and time point are left out; the donor was told from shared clones. The CDR3 corresponds to CSVGRGGMGAGGEQYF. At the DNA level, the sequence is TGCAGCGTTGGACGCGGCGGCATGGGGGCAGGGGGCGAGCAGTACTTC.